The sample holds one count of the clone carrying this TCR beta chain. The data belong to a study of OX40 agonist ivuxolimab in advanced cancers. Study information: Ivuxolimab, an agonist antibody against OX40 (CD134), was given to patients.

Data came from immunoSEQ multiplex PCR; TCRdb stores just in-frame clones and leaves some out. This sample has about 76,000 clones, with 85% found just once. Autoimmune disease history or systemic immunosuppression disqualified patients. The sequences come from CD4+ or CD8+ T cells sorted from blood, collected in a trial of the OX40 agonist ivuxolimab. The source of this sequence is an adult with an advanced solid tumor such as melanoma, head and neck, liver or kidney cancer.

CDR3 sequence: CASSLLDGRPLEAFF. The CDR3 DNA is TGCGCCAGCAGCTTGTTGGACGGACGGCCACTTGAAGCTTTCTTT. The chain carries TRBV5-1 and TRBJ1-1; D uncertain. Germline V CDR1 and CDR2: SGHRS, YFSETQ. The germline V and J ends were trimmed by 1 base and 7 bases, with 17 bases remaining between them. This CDR3 region has 15 residues.